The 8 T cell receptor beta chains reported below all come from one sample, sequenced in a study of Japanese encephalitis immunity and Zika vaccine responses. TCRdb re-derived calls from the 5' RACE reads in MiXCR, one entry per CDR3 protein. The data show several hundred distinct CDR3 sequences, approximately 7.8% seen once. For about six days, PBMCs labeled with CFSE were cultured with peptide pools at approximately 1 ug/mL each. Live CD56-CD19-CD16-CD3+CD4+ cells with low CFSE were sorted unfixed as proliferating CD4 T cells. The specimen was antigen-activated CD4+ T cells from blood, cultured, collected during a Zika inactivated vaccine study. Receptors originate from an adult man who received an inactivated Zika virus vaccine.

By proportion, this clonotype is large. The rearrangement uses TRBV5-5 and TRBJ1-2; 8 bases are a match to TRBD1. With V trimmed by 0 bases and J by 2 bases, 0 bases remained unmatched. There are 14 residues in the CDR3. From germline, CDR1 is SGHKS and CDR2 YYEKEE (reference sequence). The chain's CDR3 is CASSLDRGNYGYTF. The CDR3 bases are TGTGCCAGCAGCTTGGACAGGGGGAACTATGGCTACACCTTC. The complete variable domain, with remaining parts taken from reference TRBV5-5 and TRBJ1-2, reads DAGVTQSPTHLIKTRGQQVTLRCSPISGHKSVSWYQQVLGQGPQFIFQYYEKEERGRGNFPDRFSARQFPNYSSELNVNALLLGDSALYLCASSLDRGNYGYTFGSGTRLTVV.

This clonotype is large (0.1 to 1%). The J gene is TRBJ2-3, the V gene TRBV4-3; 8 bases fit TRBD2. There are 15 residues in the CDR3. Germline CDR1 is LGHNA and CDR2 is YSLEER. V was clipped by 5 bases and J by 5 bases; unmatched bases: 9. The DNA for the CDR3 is TGCGCCAGCAGCGTCCGGGGGGGTTCGCAAGATACGCAGTATTTT. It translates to CASSVRGGSQDTQYF.

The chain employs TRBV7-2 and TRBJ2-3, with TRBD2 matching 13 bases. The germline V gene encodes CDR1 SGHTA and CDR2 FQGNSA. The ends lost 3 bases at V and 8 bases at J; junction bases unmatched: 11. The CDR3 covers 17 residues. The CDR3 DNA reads TGTGCCAGCAGCTTGGGGACTAGCGGGGTCATCGGGGGTACGCAGTATTTT. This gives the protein CASSLGTSGVIGGTQYF. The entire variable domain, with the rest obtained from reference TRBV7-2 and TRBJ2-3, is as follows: GAGVSQSPSNKVTEKGKDVELRCDPISGHTALYWYRQSLGQGLEFLIYFQGNSAPDKSGLPSDRFSAERTGGSVSTLTIQRTQQEDSAVYLCASSLGTSGVIGGTQYFGPGTRLTVL.

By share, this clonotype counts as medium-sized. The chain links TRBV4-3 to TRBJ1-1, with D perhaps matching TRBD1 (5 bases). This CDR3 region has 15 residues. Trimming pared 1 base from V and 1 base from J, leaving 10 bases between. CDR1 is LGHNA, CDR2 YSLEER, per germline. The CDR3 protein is CASSQVGGGNTEAFF. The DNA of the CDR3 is TGCGCCAGCAGCCAAGTGGGGGGGGGGAACACTGAAGCTTTCTTT.

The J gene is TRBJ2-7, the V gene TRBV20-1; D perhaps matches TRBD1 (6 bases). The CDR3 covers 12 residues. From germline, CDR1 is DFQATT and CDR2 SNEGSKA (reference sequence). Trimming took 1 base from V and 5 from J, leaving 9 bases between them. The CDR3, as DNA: TGCAGTGCTAGAGCAGGGGACAACGAGCAGTACTTC. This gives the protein CSARAGDNEQYF.

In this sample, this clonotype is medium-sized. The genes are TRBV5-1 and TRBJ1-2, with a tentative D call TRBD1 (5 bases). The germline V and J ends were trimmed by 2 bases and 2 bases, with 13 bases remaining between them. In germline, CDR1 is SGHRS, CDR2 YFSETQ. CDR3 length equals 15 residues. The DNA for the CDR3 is TGCGCCAGCAGCTTAAATCCAGGGTTGAACTATGGCTACACCTTC. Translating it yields CASSLNPGLNYGYTF.

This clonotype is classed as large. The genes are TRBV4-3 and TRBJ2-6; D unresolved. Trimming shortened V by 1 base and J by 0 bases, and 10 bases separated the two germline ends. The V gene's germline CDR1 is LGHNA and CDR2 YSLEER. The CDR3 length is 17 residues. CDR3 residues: CASSQVGDFSGANVLTF. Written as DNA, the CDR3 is TGCGCCAGCAGCCAAGTGGGTGACTTCTCTGGGGCCAACGTCCTGACTTTC.

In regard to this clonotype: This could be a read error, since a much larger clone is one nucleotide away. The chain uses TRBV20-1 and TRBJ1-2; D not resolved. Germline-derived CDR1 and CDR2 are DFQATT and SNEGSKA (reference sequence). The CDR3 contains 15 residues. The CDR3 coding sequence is TGCAGTGCTAGGGCCACGGGCCAGCCTAACTATGGCCACACCTTC. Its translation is CSARATGQPNYGHTF.